The 9 T cell receptor beta chains listed next were all sequenced from one sample in a study of shared clonotypes between healthy human individuals. The data were produced by immunoSEQ multiplex PCR, yet TCRdb's version contains in-frame clones alone and is incomplete. Of about 1.5 million clones listed, approximately 98% are singletons. Material: naive CD4+ T cells sorted from blood. Subset: CD45RA+ positively selected. The receptor source for this set is a man younger than 40 in good health.

The chain carries TRBV14 and TRBJ2-5; D not resolved. Trimming left V 0 bases short and J 5 bases short, with 13 bases between. CDR3 length: 15 residues. Germline CDR1 and CDR2: SGHDN and FVKESK. DNA of the CDR3: TGTGCCAGCAGCCAAGACCGCGGTCTGGTTGAGACCCAGTACTTC. Protein sequence: CASSQDRGLVETQYF.

This chain links TRBV10-1 with TRBJ2-3; 10 positions agree with TRBD2. The V gene end was trimmed by 6 bases and the J gene end by 5 bases; junction bases not matched to a gene: 5. The germline V gene has CDR1 WNHNN and CDR2 SYGVQD (reference sequence). This CDR3 spans 14 amino acids. CDR3 DNA: TGCGCCAGCAGCGACGGACTAGCGGAAGATACGCAGTATTTT. This translates into CASSDGLAEDTQYF.

The V and J genes are TRBV19 and TRBJ2-1; 9 bases match TRBD1. CDR3 size: 15 residues. CDR1 LNHDA and CDR2 SQIVND come from the germline V gene (reference sequence). With V trimmed by 5 bases and J by 1 base, 3 bases remained unmatched. The CDR3 coding sequence is TGTGCCAGTAGTGTGGACAGGGGATCCTACAATGAGCAGTTCTTC. The encoded protein is CASSVDRGSYNEQFF. The whole variable domain, remainder taken from reference TRBV19 and TRBJ2-1, is DGGITQSPKYLFRKEGQNVTLSCEQNLNHDAMYWYRQDPGQGLRLIYYSQIVNDFQKGDIAEGYSVSREKKESFPLTVTSAQKNPTAFYLCASSVDRGSYNEQFFGPGTRLTVL.

V usage is TRBV28 and J usage is TRBJ2-1; TRBD2 matches 7 bases. Unmatched junction bases numbered 15, after V lost 6 bases and J lost 7 bases. The CDR3 totals 16 residues. Germline loops: CDR1 MDHEN, CDR2 SYDVKM. The CDR3 protein is CASSPPDGGYWNEQFF. The CDR3 DNA follows: TGTGCCAGCAGCCCACCGGACGGGGGGTATTGGAATGAGCAGTTCTTC.

The chain links TRBV7-8 to TRBJ2-7, with D perhaps TRBD1 (5 bases). Germline V lookup: CDR1 SGHVS, CDR2 FQNEAQ. The CDR3 is 14 residues long. With 0 bases removed from V and 6 bases from J, the gap between germline ends came to 12 bases. The CDR3 loop is CASSLAQGVGEQYF. For the CDR3, the DNA is TGTGCCAGCAGCTTAGCGCAGGGCGTCGGCGAGCAGTACTTC.

This clone was detected only once. Other DNA sequences of this sample code for an identical CDR3. The chain is built from TRBV5-1 and TRBJ2-6; no definite D call. Germline V gene lookup returns CDR1 SGHRS and CDR2 YFSETQ. Trimming shortened V by 2 bases and J by 0 bases, and 6 bases separated the two germline ends. This CDR3 is built from 15 residues. For the CDR3, the DNA is TGCGCCAGCAGCTTATACGGCTCTGGGGCCAACGTCCTGACTTTC. The encoded protein is CASSLYGSGANVLTF.

DNA for the CDR3: TGCAGTGCTAGAAAGGTTAATACGCAGTATTTT. Translation gives CSARKVNTQYF. V gene TRBV20-1 combines with J gene TRBJ2-3; D is ambiguous. V lost 2 bases to trimming and J lost 7 bases, with 7 bases between them. CDR3 length equals 11 residues. Germline values: CDR1 DFQATT, CDR2 SNEGSKA (reference sequence).

V gene TRBV10-1 combines with J gene TRBJ2-4; possible D gene TRBD2, 6 bases. Germline CDR1 WNHNN, CDR2 SYGVQD (reference sequence). V dropped 2 bases and J dropped 7 bases, with 15 bases sitting between them. This CDR3 is 15 amino acids long. The chain's CDR3 is CASSENAGLGNIQYF. The CDR3 DNA reads TGCGCCAGCAGTGAGAACGCGGGGTTGGGCAACATTCAGTACTTC.

J is TRBJ1-5 and V is TRBV7-2; possible D gene TRBD1, 5 bases. CDR1 and CDR2 (germline): SGHTA, FQGNSA. V was pared by 1 base and J by 6 bases, with 16 bases between. This CDR3 has 16 amino acids. This CDR3 reads CASSLGLSQGGQPQHF. The CDR3 DNA sequence: TGTGCCAGCAGCTTAGGCTTAAGTCAGGGTGGTCAGCCCCAGCATTTT.